The source of this TCR beta chain is a study of response to subunit inactivated influenza vaccine. Study conclusions and caveats: Each seasonal influenza vaccination recruits few new T cells, the authors suggested.

In TCRdb, the RT-PCR reads were re-called with MiXCR into one record per CDR3 protein. The sample has hundreds of thousands of distinct CDR3 sequences, around 20% seen once; the top ten hold approximately 11%. This clonotype has just a few counts. Its specificity is unknown. This TCR was recovered from a man aged 50 to 60 who received an inactivated influenza vaccine. Source: PBMCs from blood, taken 4 to 6 days after vaccination.

CDR3 in DNA: TGTGCCATCATGGGCATTACCTCGCCGGATACGCAGTATTTT. Its translation: CAIMGITSPDTQYF. The chain links TRBV10-3 to TRBJ2-3, with D hard to call. Trimming took off 7 bases at V and 6 bases at J, with 17 bases between the two ends. CDR3 size: 14 residues. Per germline, CDR1 ENHRY and CDR2 SYGVKD.